This note documents a single TCR beta chain sequence. Its antigen is still unknown. Base qualities are not provided; no much larger clone lies one nucleotide away. The data originate from a study of OX40 agonist ivuxolimab in advanced cancers. Looking at the study overall: The costimulatory receptor OX40 (CD134) was targeted by ivuxolimab, a fully human IgG2 agonistic monoclonal antibody. In the dose-escalation cohort, approximately 83% of patients were male, and the mean age was 60 years with a range of roughly 23 to 79. Of the approximately 53 patients in dose escalation, around 19 had hepatocellular carcinoma, some 15 had melanoma, 9 had renal cell carcinoma and 9 had head and neck cancer. The paper reports the monotherapy dose-escalation portion (N of about 50 patients) of the phase I ivuxolimab trial. The point of sequencing TCRbeta in the periphery was to test whether ivuxolimab changed TCR sequence diversity and drove clonal T-cell expansion. Intravenous ivuxolimab was administered to patients every 2 weeks at six dose levels: 0.01, 0.1, 0.3, 1.5, 3 and 10 mg/kg. Partial responses were achieved by three dose-escalation patients, of whom one had hepatocellular carcinoma and two had cutaneous melanoma. Patients were allowed to have had prior anti-PD-1, anti-PD-L1 or anti-CTLA-4 therapy, and 40% of the dose-escalation patients had previously received checkpoint inhibitors.

Patients with a history of autoimmune disease or receiving systemic immunosuppression were excluded from the trial. Peripheral blood for TCR sequencing was collected from all dose cohorts at baseline, on cycle 4 day 1, and on cycle 7 day 1. Samples were obtained from an open-label, multicenter, first-in-human phase I dose-escalation trial of ivuxolimab. The trial enrolled adults with locally advanced or metastatic head and neck squamous cell, hepatocellular, melanoma or renal cell carcinoma. CD4+ and CD8+ T cells were sorted separately from peripheral blood before TCR sequencing. Genomic DNA was extracted from sorted cells for sequencing of the TCRbeta CDR3 region. TCRbeta CDR3 regions were sequenced using the immunoSEQ Assay. TCRdb retrieved this table from immuneACCESS and kept in-frame rearrangements only. Not all clones are present; in checked studies, unresolved V genes account for under half, and no reason is known for the remainder. The sample has 25,000 to 40,000 clones on record, roughly 86% of them singletons. The top ten constitute 20% to 30% of the sample.

From its cysteine to its phenylalanine, the CDR3 spans 15 amino acids. Only the CDR3 part of the read is kept: 45 bases, read in frame from the first base. Per the germline V gene (reference sequence), SGHKS is the CDR1 and YYEKEE is the CDR2. Cut back by 2 bases and 3 bases, the V and J ends lie 14 bases apart. Overall study outcomes, separate from this receptor: Low levels of normalized T-cell clonal expansion were also seen in some patients who did not respond. Clonal expansion of both CD4+ and CD8+ blood T cells was observed from baseline to week 6 at doses 0.1 to 3.0 mg/kg. In the 0.1-3.0 mg/kg groups, partial responders were among the patients with the lowest normalized peripheral clonal expansion, particularly in CD8+ T cells. The antigen specificity of the peripheral T cells that underwent clonal expansion was not determined. After ivuxolimab, CD8+ T cells had more expanded clones than CD4+ T cells on average.

The chain links TRBV5-5 with TRBJ1-1, with no confidently assigned D gene. This receptor was identified in an adult with an advanced solid tumor such as melanoma, head and neck, liver or kidney cancer. The specimen comprised CD4+ or CD8+ T cells sorted from blood, sampled in a trial of the OX40 agonist ivuxolimab. The DNA sequence reads TGTGCCAGCAGCTTCCGGTTCGCTGGGGACACTGAAGCTTTCTTT. It specifies CASSFRFAGDTEAFF.